Listed below are T cell receptor beta chains from one sample, sequenced in a study of shared clonotypes between healthy human individuals. Clones were sequenced by immunoSEQ multiplex PCR, and TCRdb holds only the in-frame ones, with some missing. The sample consists of approximately 2,300,000 clones, 85% to 95% of them appearing once. The sample taken for sequencing was naive CD4+ T cells from PBMCs. These receptors all come from a man younger than 35 in good health. Some clones in this sample may be carry-over from other donors' samples. The CDR3 runs from the conserved cysteine through the conserved F or W. A D gene is named only where the DNA matches it firmly. Clone size appears in some rows only: once, few, many, or a class for an expanded clone.

d_gene	v_gene	j_gene	abundance	CDR3aa	CDR3nt
.	TRBV28	TRBJ1-2	.	CASAVGGTGYTF	TGTGCCAGCGCAGTCGGGGGTACTGGCTACACCTTC
.	TRBV30	TRBJ2-3	.	CASIWYADTQYF	TGTGCCTCAATCTGGTACGCAGATACGCAGTATTTT
.	TRBV7-2	TRBJ2-2	.	CASSLSSLPGVTGELFF	TGTGCCAGCAGCCTGAGTAGCCTCCCGGGAGTCACCGGGGAGCTGTTTTTT
.	TRBV6-1	TRBJ1-4	.	CASSGAYTLTTNEKLFF	TGTGCCAGCAGTGGAGCCTACACTTTGACGACTAATGAAAAACTGTTTTTT
.	TRBV5-4	TRBJ1-2	.	CASSLAGTGSIRTF	TGTGCCAGCAGCTTGGCCGGGACGGGGAGTATTAGGACCTTC
TRBD1	TRBV4-1	TRBJ1-5	.	CASSPSTGEPQPQHF	TGCGCCAGCAGCCCCTCCACAGGGGAGCCTCAGCCCCAGCATTTT
TRBD2	TRBV28	TRBJ2-2	.	CASSLFAGGKTGELFF	TGTGCCAGCAGTTTATTTGCGGGAGGAAAGACCGGGGAGCTGTTTTTT
TRBD1	TRBV5-4	TRBJ1-4	.	CASSPGGSVNEKLFF	TGTGCCAGCAGCCCAGGGGGGTCAGTTAATGAAAAACTGTTTTTT
TRBD2	TRBV5-1	TRBJ2-7	once	CASSPLAGASYEQYF	TGCGCCAGCAGCCCCTTAGCGGGAGCTTCCTACGAGCAGTACTTC
.	TRBV9	TRBJ1-2	.	CASSVVGQGMVGYTF	TGTGCCAGCAGCGTAGTCGGCCAGGGAATGGTAGGCTACACCTTC
TRBD1	TRBV5-1	TRBJ2-5	.	CASSFDGTGAETQYF	TGCGCCAGCAGCTTCGACGGGACAGGGGCCGAGACCCAGTACTTC
TRBD1	TRBV5-1	TRBJ1-1	.	CASSSSVGTGGYTEAFF	TGCGCCAGCAGCTCCTCAGTAGGGACAGGGGGTTACACTGAAGCTTTCTTT
TRBD2	TRBV7-9	TRBJ2-1	.	CASSLKAGLAGGKNEQFF	TGTGCCAGCAGCTTAAAAGCGGGACTAGCGGGAGGTAAAAATGAGCAGTTCTTC
TRBD1	TRBV2	TRBJ1-5	.	CASSPRGYSNQPQHF	TGTGCCAGCAGCCCCAGGGGGTATAGCAATCAGCCCCAGCATTTT
.	TRBV29-1	TRBJ1-1	few	CSVKGSREAFF	TGCAGCGTCAAAGGGTCCAGGGAGGCTTTCTTT
.	TRBV6-5	TRBJ1-2	.	CASRNREYGYTF	TGTGCCAGCAGAAACAGAGAATATGGCTACACCTTC
.	TRBV2	TRBJ2-7	.	CASTEGGYYEQYF	TGTGCCAGCACCGAAGGGGGGTATTACGAGCAGTACTTC
TRBD2	TRBV7-3	TRBJ2-7	few	CASSLGLAGTYEQYF	TGTGCCAGCAGCTTAGGGCTAGCGGGCACCTACGAGCAGTACTTC
TRBD1	TRBV4-3	TRBJ1-3	few	CASSRDRVNTIYF	TGCGCCAGCAGCCGCGACAGGGTAAACACCATATATTTT
.	TRBV7-8	TRBJ1-2	.	CASSSDWNYGYTF	TGTGCCAGCAGCTCAGACTGGAACTATGGCTACACCTTC
TRBD1	TRBV7-2	TRBJ2-7	.	CASSLVGTESYEQYF	TGTGCCAGCAGCTTAGTGGGGACAGAATCCTACGAGCAGTACTTC
.	TRBV6-1	TRBJ2-7	once	CACVFGQSTYEQYF	TGTGCCTGTGTATTTGGACAGTCAACCTACGAGCAGTACTTC
.	TRBV28	TRBJ2-6	.	CASSLFPGAGSGANVLTF	TGTGCCAGCAGTTTATTTCCGGGGGCTGGCTCTGGGGCCAACGTCCTGACTTTC
.	TRBV30	TRBJ2-2	.	CAWSVRVRGELFF	TGTGCCTGGAGTGTAAGGGTTCGCGGGGAGCTGTTTTTT
TRBD1	TRBV19	TRBJ1-5	.	CASTTDRGRNQPQHF	TGTGCCAGTACCACGGACAGGGGGAGGAATCAGCCCCAGCATTTT
.	TRBV9	TRBJ1-1	few	CASSLLREAGTEAFF	TGTGCCAGCAGCCTCCTCCGCGAGGCGGGAACTGAAGCTTTCTTT
TRBD1	TRBV6-1	TRBJ2-5	.	CASSAGGSNPPQYF	TGTGCCAGCAGTGCAGGGGGCTCCAATCCACCCCAGTACTTC
.	TRBV18	TRBJ2-5	.	CASSPGTSQGNPAQYF	TGTGCCAGCTCACCAGGGACCTCGCAAGGGAATCCGGCCCAGTACTTC
.	TRBV6-6	TRBJ2-2	once	CASSLSGFAGELFF	TGTGCCAGCAGTTTATCCGGGTTCGCCGGGGAGCTGTTTTTT
.	TRBV6-1	TRBJ2-3	.	CASSEHWGTDTQYF	TGTGCCAGCAGTGAACATTGGGGCACAGATACGCAGTATTTT
.	TRBV5-1	TRBJ2-1	.	CASSRGGVGNEQFF	TGCGCCAGCAGCCGTGGGGGAGTGGGGAATGAGCAGTTCTTC
.	TRBV28	TRBJ1-5	once	CASTTPSVGNQPQHF	TGTGCCAGCACTACCCCTTCGGTAGGCAATCAGCCCCAGCATTTT
.	TRBV5-4	TRBJ2-1	.	CASSLPGLRNEQFF	TGTGCCAGCAGCTTACCGGGACTTAGGAATGAGCAGTTCTTC
.	TRBV18	TRBJ2-2	.	CASSPFRQSNTGELFF	TGTGCCAGCTCACCCTTTAGACAGTCGAACACCGGGGAGCTGTTTTTT
.	TRBV4-1	TRBJ1-2	.	CASSQEEGYTF	TGCGCCAGCAGCCAAGAAGAGGGCTACACCTTC
TRBD1	TRBV28	TRBJ1-4	.	CASSLEGANNEKLFF	TGTGCCAGCAGTTTGGAGGGGGCTAATAATGAAAAACTGTTTTTT
TRBD1	TRBV7-7	TRBJ1-2	.	CASSYPESGKDRGHKYYGYTF	TGTGCCAGCAGCTACCCCGAATCCGGTAAGGACAGGGGGCACAAATACTATGGCTACACCTTC